The rows below give T cell receptor beta chains drawn from one sample of a study of regulatory T cells in long-lasting Graves disease. TCRdb analysed the multiplex PCR reads with MiXCR anew, one entry per CDR3 protein. Counted here are 600,000 to 850,000 distinct CDR3 sequences, roughly 30% occurring once; the ten biggest clones make up 35% to 55%. Sequenced here: peripheral blood mononuclear cells (PBMCs), sampled when the disease was refractory, from a patient treated with antithyroid drugs. Receptor source: a female donor with Graves disease. Both conserved end residues are part of each CDR3. Fields, in order: J gene, clone size, V gene, D gene, CDR3 length, CDR3 DNA, CDR3 protein. D genes are given only for firm matches. A row's size may be missing; if present it is once, few, many or a size class.

J gene: TRBJ1-1
clone size: .
V gene: TRBV30
D gene: TRBD1
CDR3 length: 15
CDR3 DNA: TGTGCCTGGATGTTTCAGGGGGCGTCAGACACTGAAGCTTTCTTT
CDR3 protein: CAWMFQGASDTEAFF

J gene: TRBJ1-5
clone size: .
V gene: TRBV30
D gene: TRBD1
CDR3 length: 14
CDR3 DNA: TGTGCCTGGAGTGTAGGGACAGTCAATCAGCCCCAGCATTTT
CDR3 protein: CAWSVGTVNQPQHF

J gene: TRBJ2-7
clone size: .
V gene: TRBV5-1
D gene: TRBD2
CDR3 length: 15
CDR3 DNA: TGCGCCAGCAGCTCCCTATCCGGACTAGCGTACGAGCAGTACTTC
CDR3 protein: CASSSLSGLAYEQYF

J gene: TRBJ1-1
clone size: .
V gene: TRBV5-5
D gene: .
CDR3 length: 15
CDR3 DNA: TGTGCCAGCAGCCCCGGCTGGGGGACCGACACTGAAGCTTTCTTT
CDR3 protein: CASSPGWGTDTEAFF

J gene: TRBJ2-7
clone size: .
V gene: TRBV6-1
D gene: TRBD2
CDR3 length: 14
CDR3 DNA: TGTGCCAGCAGTGAATTACTAGCGGGAGGCGAGCAGTACTTC
CDR3 protein: CASSELLAGGEQYF

J gene: TRBJ2-4
clone size: .
V gene: TRBV13
D gene: .
CDR3 length: 17
CDR3 DNA: TGTGCCAGCAGCCCCGCCTCCTCTGGACAAAACAAAAACATTCAGTACTTC
CDR3 protein: CASSPASSGQNKNIQYF

J gene: TRBJ1-6
clone size: few
V gene: TRBV2
D gene: .
CDR3 length: 12
CDR3 DNA: TGTGCCAGCAGCCCCCCCTCGCTCCTTCTCCACTTT
CDR3 protein: CASSPPSLLLHF

J gene: TRBJ1-6
clone size: .
V gene: TRBV28
D gene: .
CDR3 length: 12
CDR3 DNA: TGTGCCACCTACCAGGCGAATTCACCCCTCCACTTT
CDR3 protein: CATYQANSPLHF

J gene: TRBJ1-1
clone size: few
V gene: TRBV10-1
D gene: .
CDR3 length: 13
CDR3 DNA: TGCGCCAGCAGTGAGTCGGGTCCCGTTGAAGCTTTCTTT
CDR3 protein: CASSESGPVEAFF

J gene: TRBJ1-3
clone size: few
V gene: TRBV30
D gene: .
CDR3 length: 13
CDR3 DNA: TGTGCCTTCCTCAGGTTCGGTGGAAACACCATATATTTT
CDR3 protein: CAFLRFGGNTIYF

J gene: TRBJ2-7
clone size: .
V gene: TRBV4-1
D gene: .
CDR3 length: 14
CDR3 DNA: TGCGCCAGCAGCCAAGCCCAGGGTGGATACGAGCAGTACTTC
CDR3 protein: CASSQAQGGYEQYF

J gene: TRBJ1-3
clone size: .
V gene: TRBV27
D gene: .
CDR3 length: 13
CDR3 DNA: TGTGCCAGCGGAAGTTACTCTGGAAACACCATATATTTT
CDR3 protein: CASGSYSGNTIYF

J gene: TRBJ1-1
clone size: .
V gene: TRBV5-6
D gene: TRBD1
CDR3 length: 15
CDR3 DNA: TGTGCCAGCAGCCCCGGGACAGGGGGCCCGACTGAAGCTTTCTTT
CDR3 protein: CASSPGTGGPTEAFF

J gene: TRBJ2-2
clone size: .
V gene: TRBV5-1
D gene: .
CDR3 length: 15
CDR3 DNA: TGCGCCAGCAGCTTGGCCGGGAAGAACACCGGGGAGCTGTTTTTT
CDR3 protein: CASSLAGKNTGELFF

J gene: TRBJ2-5
clone size: .
V gene: TRBV5-1
D gene: TRBD1
CDR3 length: 15
CDR3 DNA: TGCGCCAGCAGCTTTAACAGGGGTCCCCAAGAGACCCAGTACTTC
CDR3 protein: CASSFNRGPQETQYF

J gene: TRBJ2-5
clone size: many
V gene: TRBV11-2
D gene: .
CDR3 length: 14
CDR3 DNA: TGTGCCAGCTCCCCGGGGTGGGCTTGGGAGACCCAGTACTTC
CDR3 protein: CASSPGWAWETQYF

J gene: TRBJ2-5
clone size: .
V gene: TRBV11-2
D gene: TRBD2
CDR3 length: 14
CDR3 DNA: TGTGCCAGCAGTTCCGGACTAGCGGGAAAGACCCAGTACTTC
CDR3 protein: CASSSGLAGKTQYF

J gene: TRBJ1-3
clone size: .
V gene: TRBV20-1
D gene: .
CDR3 length: 13
CDR3 DNA: TGCAGTGCTAGAGATCGGCCTGGAAACACCATATATTTT
CDR3 protein: CSARDRPGNTIYF

J gene: TRBJ2-1
clone size: .
V gene: TRBV11-3
D gene: .
CDR3 length: 14
CDR3 DNA: TGTGCCAGCAGCCCCTCGGGGTTCTACAATGAGCAGTTCTTC
CDR3 protein: CASSPSGFYNEQFF